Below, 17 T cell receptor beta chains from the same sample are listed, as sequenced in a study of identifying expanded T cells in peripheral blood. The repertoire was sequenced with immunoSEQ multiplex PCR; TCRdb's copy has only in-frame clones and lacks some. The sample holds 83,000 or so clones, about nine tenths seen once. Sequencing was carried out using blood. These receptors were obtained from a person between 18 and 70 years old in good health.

The CDR3 sequence is CASSLGPSGSGNEQFF. As DNA, the CDR3 is TGTGCCAGCAGTCTAGGCCCTAGCGGGAGTGGTAATGAGCAGTTCTTC. The chain recombines TRBV7-2 with TRBJ2-1; 10 positions agree with TRBD2. Trimming removed 6 bases from V and 7 bases from J; junction bases left unmatched: 12. The CDR3 loop spans 16 amino acids. In germline, CDR1 is SGHTA, CDR2 FQGNSA. The full variable domain, with the rest looked up from reference TRBV7-2 and TRBJ2-1, is GAGVSQSPSNKVTEKGKDVELRCDPISGHTALYWYRQSLGQGLEFLIYFQGNSAPDKSGLPSDRFSAERTGGSVSTLTIQRTQQEDSAVYLCASSLGPSGSGNEQFFGPGTRLTVL.

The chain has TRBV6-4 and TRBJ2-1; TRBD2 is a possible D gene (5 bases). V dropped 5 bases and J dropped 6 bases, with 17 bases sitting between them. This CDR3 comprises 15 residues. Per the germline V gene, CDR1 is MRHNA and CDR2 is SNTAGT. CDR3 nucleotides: TGTGCCAGCAGTCCCATTGAGGGAGAGTCCAATGAGCAGTTCTTC. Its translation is CASSPIEGESNEQFF.

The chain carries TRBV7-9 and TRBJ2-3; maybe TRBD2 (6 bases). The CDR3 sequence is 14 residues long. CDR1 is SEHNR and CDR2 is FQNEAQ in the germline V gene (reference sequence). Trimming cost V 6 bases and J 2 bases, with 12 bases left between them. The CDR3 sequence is CASRRGGITDTQYF. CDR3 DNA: TGTGCCAGCAGGAGGGGAGGAATCACAGATACGCAGTATTTT.

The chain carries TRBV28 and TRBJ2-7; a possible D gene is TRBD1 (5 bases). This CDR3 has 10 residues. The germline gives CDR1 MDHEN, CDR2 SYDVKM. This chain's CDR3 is CASKNRTCSV. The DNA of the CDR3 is TGTGCCAGCAAGAACAGGACCTGTTCTGTC.

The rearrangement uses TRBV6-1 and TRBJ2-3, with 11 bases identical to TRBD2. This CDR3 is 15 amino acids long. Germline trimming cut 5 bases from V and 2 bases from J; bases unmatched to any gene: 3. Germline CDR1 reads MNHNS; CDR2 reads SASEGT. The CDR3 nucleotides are TGTGCCAGCAGTTTAGCGGGGGGGTACACAGATACGCAGTATTTT. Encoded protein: CASSLAGGYTDTQYF.

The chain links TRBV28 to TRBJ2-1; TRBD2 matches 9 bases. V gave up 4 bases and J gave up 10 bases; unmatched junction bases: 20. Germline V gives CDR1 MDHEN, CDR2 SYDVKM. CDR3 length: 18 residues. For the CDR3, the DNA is TGTGCCAGCAGTTCTTTTGCACCACTAGCGGGTTATCAGGAAGAGCAGTTCTTC. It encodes CASSSFAPLAGYQEEQFF.

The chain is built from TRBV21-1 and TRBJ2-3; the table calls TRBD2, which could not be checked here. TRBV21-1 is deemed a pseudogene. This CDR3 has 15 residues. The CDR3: CASSLSTSPSDTQYF. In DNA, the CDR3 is TGTGCCAGCAGTTTGAGCACGAGCCCATCAGATACGCAGTATTTT.

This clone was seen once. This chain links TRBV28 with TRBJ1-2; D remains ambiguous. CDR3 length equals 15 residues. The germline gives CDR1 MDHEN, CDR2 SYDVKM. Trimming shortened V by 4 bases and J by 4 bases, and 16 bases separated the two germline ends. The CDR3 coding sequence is TGTGCCAGCAGTTCAGGTTCGGGTGGCCTCTATGGCTACACCTTC. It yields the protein CASSSGSGGLYGYTF.

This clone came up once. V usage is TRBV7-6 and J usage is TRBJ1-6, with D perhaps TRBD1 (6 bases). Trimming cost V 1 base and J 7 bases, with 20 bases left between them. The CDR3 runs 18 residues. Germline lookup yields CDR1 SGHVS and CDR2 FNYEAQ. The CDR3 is CASSLDGADSAQNSPLHF. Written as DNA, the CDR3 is TGTGCCAGCAGCTTAGATGGGGCGGACAGCGCACAGAATTCACCCCTCCACTTT.

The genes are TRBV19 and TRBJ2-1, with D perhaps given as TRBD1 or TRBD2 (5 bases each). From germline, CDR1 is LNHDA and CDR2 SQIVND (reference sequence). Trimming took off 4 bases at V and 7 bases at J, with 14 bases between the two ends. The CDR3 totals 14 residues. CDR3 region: CASSTNRDPNEQFF. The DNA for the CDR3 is TGTGCCAGTAGTACCAACCGGGACCCAAATGAGCAGTTCTTC.

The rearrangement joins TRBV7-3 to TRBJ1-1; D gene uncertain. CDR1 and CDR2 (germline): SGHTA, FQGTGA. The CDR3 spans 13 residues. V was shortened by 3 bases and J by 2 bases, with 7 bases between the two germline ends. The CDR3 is CASSLAGNTEAFF. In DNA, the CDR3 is TGTGCCAGCAGCTTGGCTGGAAACACTGAAGCTTTCTTT.

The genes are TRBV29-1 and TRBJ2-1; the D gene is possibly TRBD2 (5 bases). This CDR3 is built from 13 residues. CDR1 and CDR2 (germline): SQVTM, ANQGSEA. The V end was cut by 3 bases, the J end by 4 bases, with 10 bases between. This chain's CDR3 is CSVEGWTYNEQFF. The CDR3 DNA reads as TGCAGCGTTGAGGGTTGGACTTACAATGAGCAGTTCTTC.

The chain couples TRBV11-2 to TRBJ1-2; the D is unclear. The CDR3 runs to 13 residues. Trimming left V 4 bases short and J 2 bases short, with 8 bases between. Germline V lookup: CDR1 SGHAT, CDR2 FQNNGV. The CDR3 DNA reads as TGTGCCAGCAGCTCCCTAAGAAACTATGGCTACACCTTC. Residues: CASSSLRNYGYTF.

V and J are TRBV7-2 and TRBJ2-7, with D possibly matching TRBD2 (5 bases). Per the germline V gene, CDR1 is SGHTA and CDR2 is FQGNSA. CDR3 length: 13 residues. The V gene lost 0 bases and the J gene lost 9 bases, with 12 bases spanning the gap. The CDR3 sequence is CASSLASAGGQYF. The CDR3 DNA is TGTGCCAGCAGCTTAGCTTCGGCGGGTGGGCAGTACTTC.

Here the CDR3 DNA reads TGTGCCAGCAGTAGGGGGCTGGGAACTGAAGCTTTCTTT. The encoded protein is CASSRGLGTEAFF. This chain uses TRBV7-3 with TRBJ1-1; 7 bases line up with TRBD1. The CDR3 runs to 13 residues. CDR1 is SGHTA, CDR2 FQGTGA, per germline. V shed 6 bases and J 5 bases; nucleotides not matched to a gene: 6.

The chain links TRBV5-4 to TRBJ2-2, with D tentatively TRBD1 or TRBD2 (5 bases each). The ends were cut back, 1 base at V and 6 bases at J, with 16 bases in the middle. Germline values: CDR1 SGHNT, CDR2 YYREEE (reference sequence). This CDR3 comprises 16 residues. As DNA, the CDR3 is TGTGCCAGCAGCTTGTTCGGGGCCCCCGTTCCCGGGGAGCTGTTTTTT. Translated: CASSLFGAPVPGELFF.

The CDR3 is CAWGFSQETQYF. The CDR3 nucleotides are TGTGCCTGGGGGTTCAGCCAAGAGACCCAGTACTTC. The gene calls are TRBV30 and TRBJ2-5; D is unclear. V was clipped by 5 bases and J by 1 base, with 8 bases between them. The V gene's germline CDR1 is GTSNPN and CDR2 SVGIG (reference sequence). The CDR3 covers 12 residues. Filled out from reference TRBV30 and TRBJ2-5, the complete variable domain reads SQTIHQWPATLVQPVGSPLSLECTVEGTSNPNLYWYRQAAGRGLQLLFYSVGIGQISSEVPQNLSASRPQDRQFILSSKKLLLSDSGFYLCAWGFSQETQYFGPGTRLLVL.